These 31 T cell receptor beta chains were sequenced from one sample in a study of early T cells in non-severe SARS-CoV-2 infection. TCRdb re-called the 5' RACE reads with MiXCR, one entry per CDR3 protein. There are 65,000 to 80,000 distinct CDR3 sequences in the sample; under 15% occur only once, and 4.5% to 7% lies in the top ten. The sequenced sample consisted of whole blood. The receptors here all came from an adult who was a healthcare worker with PCR-confirmed SARS-CoV-2 infection or an uninfected control (not recorded which).

The genes are TRBV20-1 and TRBJ2-1; D may be TRBD2 (5 bases). CDR3 length: 14 residues. Germline CDR1 DFQATT, CDR2 SNEGSKA (reference sequence). Trimming took 5 bases from V and 4 from J, leaving 15 bases between them. CDR3 sequence: CSASIVGGYNEQFF. The CDR3 DNA reads as TGCAGTGCTTCTATAGTGGGCGGGTACAATGAGCAGTTCTTC.

This clonotype was picked up one time. This may be a read error, as it is one base from a much larger clone. No conserved phenylalanine or tryptophan is present at the end of the CDR3, so a read error is the likely explanation. The V call is TRBV5-1, the J call TRBJ2-5; the match to TRBD2 covers 12 bases. Germline CDR1 SGHRS, CDR2 YFSETQ. The V gene end was trimmed by 0 bases and the J gene end by 5 bases; junction bases not matched to a gene: 5. This CDR3 is built from 16 residues. The CDR3 reads CASSLGTSGVSETQYS. Written as DNA, the CDR3 is TGCGCCAGCAGCTTGGGGACTAGCGGGGTCTCGGAGACCCAGTACTCC.

In this sample, this clonotype turned up a few times. J is TRBJ2-1 and V is TRBV28; TRBD2 matches at 14 bases. After removal of 4 bases from V and 0 bases from J, the junction contained 11 bases not matched to a gene. Germline CDR1 MDHEN, CDR2 SYDVKM. The CDR3 covers 20 residues. This CDR3 reads CASSYRLPGTSGSSYNEQFF. The DNA for the CDR3 is TGTGCCAGCAGTTACCGCCTACCCGGGACTAGCGGGAGCTCCTACAATGAGCAGTTCTTC.

The table lists this clonotype with a few counts. The rearrangement links TRBV7-9 to TRBJ2-1, with a possible D match to TRBD2 (5 bases). V shed 3 bases and J shed 6 bases, with 6 bases lying between them. Germline V gene sequence: CDR1 SEHNR, CDR2 FQNEAQ (reference sequence). The CDR3 has 12 amino acids. The CDR3 region is CASSLGSNEQFF. CDR3 bases: TGTGCCAGCAGCTTGGGGAGCAATGAGCAGTTCTTC.

This clonotype has ten or more counts. The genes are TRBV14 and TRBJ2-3, with D perhaps matching TRBD1 or TRBD2 (5 bases each). The CDR3 extends over 17 amino acids. CDR1 and CDR2 from the germline V gene are SGHDN and FVKESK. The ends were cut back, 4 bases at V and 1 base at J, with 18 bases in the middle. CDR3 region: CASSPLPGPRGTDTQYF. The CDR3 coding sequence is TGTGCCAGCAGCCCCTTACCGGGACCAAGGGGCACAGATACGCAGTATTTT.

The V call is TRBV6-2 or TRBV6-3, the J call TRBJ1-1; D unclear. Between the trimmed V and J ends, which lost 4 bases and 0 bases, there was a span of 6 bases. CDR1 MNHEY and CDR2 SVGEGT come from the germline V gene. The length of the CDR3 is 13 residues. CDR3 protein: CASSSFMNTEAFF. CDR3 bases: TGTGCCAGCAGTTCTTTTATGAACACTGAAGCTTTCTTT.

As to this clonotype: Possible read error: a much larger clone is one base away. This chain links TRBV5-1 with TRBJ2-5; TRBD2 agrees at 8 bases. Trimming took 0 bases from V and 0 from J; bases not matched to a gene: 7. Germline V gene sequence: CDR1 SGHRS, CDR2 YFSETQ. The length of the CDR3 is 17 residues. The CDR3 DNA follows: TGCGCCAGCAGCTTGGCTCCCGGGGGGGCGGACCAAGAGACCCAGTACTTC. It is translated as CASSLAPGGADQETQYF.

The table lists this clonotype with many counts. CDR3 DNA: TGCGCCAGCAGCGCAATAGGGACTGGACGTTACAATGAGCAGTTCTTC. Translated, it gives CASSAIGTGRYNEQFF. The gene calls are TRBV5-1 and TRBJ2-1; D possibly corresponds to TRBD2 (6 bases). Trimming took 4 bases from V and 4 from J, leaving 18 bases between them. The germline gives CDR1 SGHRS, CDR2 YFSETQ. This CDR3 comprises 16 residues.

This chain links TRBV5-1 with TRBJ2-2; the match to TRBD2 covers 8 bases. J was trimmed by 6 bases and V by 0 bases; bases with no gene match: 7. The CDR3 is made up of 16 amino acids. CDR1 and CDR2 (germline): SGHRS, YFSETQ. CDR3 DNA sequence: TGCGCCAGCAGCTTGGATCCAGCGGGAGAGGCCGGGGAGCTGTTTTTT. Protein: CASSLDPAGEAGELFF.

The chain combines TRBV11-2 with TRBJ2-7; 9 bases line up with TRBD1. After removal of 7 bases from V and 7 bases from J, the junction contained 8 bases not matched to a gene. The CDR3 has 13 residues. Germline lookup yields CDR1 SGHAT and CDR2 FQNNGV. DNA for the CDR3: TGTGCCAGCACGGACAGGGGAAGGGTGGAGCAGTACTTC. Its translation: CASTDRGRVEQYF.

The gene calls are TRBV20-1 and TRBJ2-2; 8 positions agree with TRBD2. This CDR3 region has 16 residues. Germline CDR1 and CDR2: DFQATT and SNEGSKA (reference sequence). Trimming at V came to 3 bases and at J to 2 bases, leaving 8 bases not matched to a gene. CDR3 nucleotide sequence: TGCAGTGCTAGTCTCGGGAGGGCCCTCAACACCGGGGAGCTGTTTTTT. This encodes CSASLGRALNTGELFF.

The chain uses TRBV20-1 and TRBJ2-1; D gene uncertain. The CDR3 runs 12 residues. CDR1 and CDR2 (germline): DFQATT, SNEGSKA (reference sequence). V lost 6 bases and J 5 bases, leaving 11 bases between the germline ends. The CDR3: CSASAFDNEQFF. CDR3 sequence (DNA): TGCAGTGCCTCTGCCTTCGACAATGAGCAGTTCTTC.

This clonotype was observed many times. The chain couples TRBV9 to TRBJ1-3, with D perhaps matching TRBD1 (6 bases). In germline, CDR1 is SGDLS, CDR2 YYNGEE. The CDR3 has 14 amino acids. Trimming stripped 1 base from V and 4 bases from J, with 9 bases between. The chain's CDR3 is CASSVSGVGNTIYF. The CDR3 DNA is TGTGCCAGCAGCGTATCAGGGGTAGGAAACACCATATATTTT.

This clonotype was detected only a few times. This chain connects TRBV7-3 to TRBJ2-1; 9 bases align to TRBD2. This CDR3 has 16 amino acids. Germline CDR1 is SGHTA and CDR2 is FQGTGA. With V trimmed by 5 bases and J by 2 bases, 7 bases remained unmatched. CDR3 sequence: CASSASRLAAYNEQFF. For the CDR3, the DNA is TGTGCCAGCAGCGCCTCGCGACTAGCGGCCTACAATGAGCAGTTCTTC.

This clonotype was seen many times. This sequence joins TRBV5-8 and TRBJ2-5, with D unresolved. Germline V CDR1 and CDR2: SGHTS, YDEGEE. CDR3 length equals 15 residues. V dropped 4 bases and J dropped 5 bases, with 18 bases sitting between them. For the CDR3, the DNA is TGTGCCAGCAGCAAGAGTGGAAGGCAGGAGGAGACCCAGTACTTC. This encodes CASSKSGRQEETQYF.

This clonotype has a handful of counts. The chain recombines TRBV6-5 with TRBJ1-1, with 8 positions matching TRBD1. From germline, CDR1 is MNHEY and CDR2 SVGAGI. This CDR3 spans 14 amino acids. Losses at the gene ends were 4 bases for V and 5 bases for J; bases not matched to a gene: 6. In nucleotides, the CDR3 is TGTGCCAGCAGTTCTTCAGGGGGCAGGACTGAAGCTTTCTTT. This encodes CASSSSGGRTEAFF.

This clonotype was seen more than once but under ten times. The rearrangement links TRBV24-1 to TRBJ2-6; TRBD1 is a possible D gene (6 bases). Germline CDR1 and CDR2: KGHDR and SFDVKD. The CDR3 consists of 17 residues. The ends were cut back, 7 bases at V and 0 bases at J, with 15 bases in the middle. The CDR3 region has the DNA TGTGCCACCAGCTCCAGGGGTCACTTCTCTGGGGCCAACGTCCTGACTTTC. This sequence encodes CATSSRGHFSGANVLTF.

This clonotype has a count of ten or more. The CDR3 DNA sequence: TGTGCCAGCAGTTTCACAGGAGATACGCAGTATTTT. This codes for CASSFTGDTQYF. The V call is TRBV12-3 or TRBV12-4, the J call TRBJ2-3, with D tentatively TRBD1 (5 bases). This CDR3 comprises 12 residues. Trimming took off 3 bases at V and 5 bases at J, with 6 bases between the two ends.

This clonotype was seen many times. The chain joins TRBV18 to TRBJ2-2; D is unresolved. Per the germline V gene, CDR1 is KGHSH and CDR2 is LQKENI. With 3 bases removed from V and 3 bases from J, the gap between germline ends came to 5 bases. The CDR3 is made up of 13 amino acids. The chain's CDR3 is CASSPRDTGELFF. The CDR3 DNA reads as TGTGCCAGCTCACCTAGGGACACCGGGGAGCTGTTTTTT.

The chain couples TRBV18 to TRBJ1-2, with D unclear. The V end lost 0 bases, the J end lost 4 bases, and 6 bases lay between the germline ends. This CDR3 spans 13 amino acids. Germline assignment: CDR1 KGHSH and CDR2 LQKENI. The DNA of the CDR3 is TGTGCCAGCTCACCACCGACCCGCTATGGCTACACCTTC. Translation: CASSPPTRYGYTF. Full variable domain (outside the CDR3, taken from reference TRBV18 and TRBJ1-2): NAGVMQNPRHLVRRRGQEARLRCSPMKGHSHVYWYRQLPEEGLKFMVYLQKENIIDESGMPKERFSAEFPKEGPSILRIQQVVRGDSAAYFCASSPPTRYGYTFGSGTRLTVV.

The chain uses TRBV2 and TRBJ2-2, with D perhaps TRBD1 (5 bases). Deletions cut 6 bases from V and 4 bases from J, with 12 bases between. The CDR3 consists of 14 residues. Germline V gene sequence: CDR1 SNHLY, CDR2 FYNNEI. The CDR3 nucleotides read TGTGCCAGCAGGTCACAGGTTTCCACCGGGGAGCTGTTTTTT. This encodes CASRSQVSTGELFF.

The chain links TRBV27 to TRBJ1-1; 8 positions agree with TRBD1. Germline CDR1 is MNHEY and CDR2 is SMNVEV (reference sequence). The CDR3 loop spans 14 amino acids. Losses at the gene ends were 5 bases for V and 7 bases for J; bases not matched to a gene: 9. The CDR3 sequence is CASSVTGVGGEAFF. CDR3 nucleotide sequence: TGTGCCAGCAGTGTGACAGGGGTTGGAGGTGAAGCTTTCTTT.

The chain employs TRBV5-5 and TRBJ2-7; 9 positions agree with TRBD1. The CDR3 has 13 residues. Losses at the gene ends were 6 bases for V and 3 bases for J; bases not matched to a gene: 4. Germline V gene sequence: CDR1 SGHKS, CDR2 YYEKEE (reference sequence). The CDR3 DNA reads TGTGCCAGCACCAGACAGGGGGACTACGAGCAGTACTTC. Amino acid sequence: CASTRQGDYEQYF.

The chain employs TRBV5-1 and TRBJ2-5; TRBD1 or TRBD2 may be the D gene (5 bases each). The germline V and J ends were trimmed by 3 bases and 0 bases, with 12 bases remaining between them. CDR1 is SGHRS, CDR2 YFSETQ, per germline. CDR3 length: 15 amino acids. Here the CDR3 DNA reads TGCGCCAGCAGCTCAGATCCGGGACACCAAGAGACCCAGTACTTC. Its protein is CASSSDPGHQETQYF.

In the case of this clonotype: The final CDR3 position lacks the conserved phenylalanine or tryptophan, pointing to a likely read error. CDR3 DNA: TGTGCCAGCAGCCCTACATCGGAGAGCACAGATACGCAGTATATT. Amino acids: CASSPTSESTDTQYI. The chain uses TRBV6-1 and TRBJ2-3; D call uncertain. Germline V gives CDR1 MNHNS, CDR2 SASEGT. The CDR3 is made up of 15 amino acids. The V gene lost 6 bases and the J gene lost 0 bases, with 13 bases spanning the gap.

The chain uses TRBV5-1 and TRBJ1-1; D remains ambiguous. Germline V lookup: CDR1 SGHRS, CDR2 YFSETQ. With 2 bases removed from V and 1 base from J, the gap between germline ends came to 6 bases. The CDR3 runs 13 residues. The CDR3 here is CASSLNQNTEAFF. The CDR3 nucleotides read TGCGCCAGCAGCTTAAACCAGAACACTGAAGCTTTCTTT.

This clonotype was seen more than once but under ten times. The CDR3, as DNA: TGTGCCAGCAGCTTAGAGGGACTGAATAATTCACCCCTCCACTTT. Its protein is CASSLEGLNNSPLHF. V usage is TRBV7-9 and J usage is TRBJ1-6, with a tentative D call TRBD1 (5 bases). V was clipped by 1 base and J by 5 bases, with 9 bases between them. From germline, CDR1 is SEHNR and CDR2 FQNEAQ (reference sequence). CDR3 size: 15 residues.

This clonotype was observed at least ten times. For the CDR3, the DNA is TGTGCCAGCAGCCAACCGGGACTACCTTACAATGAGCAGTTCTTC. Its protein is CASSQPGLPYNEQFF. V and J are TRBV3-1 and TRBJ2-1, with TRBD2 matching 7 bases. Germline CDR1 LGHDT, CDR2 YNNKEL (reference sequence). V was pared by 2 bases and J by 4 bases, with 5 bases of the junction left unmatched. The CDR3 is made up of 15 amino acids.

This chain links TRBV4-1 with TRBJ1-4; the D is unclear. V lost 8 bases to trimming and J lost 8 bases, with 21 bases between them. The CDR3 has 15 residues. The germline CDR1 and CDR2 sequences are MGHRA and YSYEKL. The CDR3 bases are TGCGCCAGCCACTCACCTGGAGGGTCGAAGGAAAAACTGTTTTTT. Protein sequence: CASHSPGGSKEKLFF.

Ten or more counts support this clonotype. The V and J genes are TRBV6-5 and TRBJ2-3; no clear D gene. The CDR3 consists of 15 residues. The V gene's germline CDR1 is MNHEY and CDR2 SVGAGI. V was cut by 7 bases and J by 0 bases, with 14 bases left in between. The CDR3 nucleotides are TGTGCCAGCACCCGAGTACCCACTAGCACAGATACGCAGTATTTT. Protein sequence: CASTRVPTSTDTQYF.

The chain joins TRBV15 to TRBJ2-7, with 10 bases lining up with TRBD1. Germline trimming cut 3 bases from V and 2 bases from J; bases unmatched to any gene: 1. The germline V gene encodes CDR1 LNHNV and CDR2 YYDKDF (reference sequence). This CDR3 is built from 14 residues. This CDR3 is CATSRDRGAYEQYF. CDR3 in DNA: TGTGCCACCAGCAGGGACAGGGGGGCCTACGAGCAGTACTTC.